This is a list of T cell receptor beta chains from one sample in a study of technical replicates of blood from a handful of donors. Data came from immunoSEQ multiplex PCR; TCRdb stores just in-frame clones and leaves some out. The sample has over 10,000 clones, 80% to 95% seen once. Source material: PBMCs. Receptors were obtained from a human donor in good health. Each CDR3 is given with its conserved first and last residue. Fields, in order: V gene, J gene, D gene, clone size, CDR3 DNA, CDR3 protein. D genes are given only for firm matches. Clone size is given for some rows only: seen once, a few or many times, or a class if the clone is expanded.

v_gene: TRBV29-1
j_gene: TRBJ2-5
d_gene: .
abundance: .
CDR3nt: TGCAGCGTTGAGGCAGAGCCAGGGACCCAGTACTTC
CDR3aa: CSVEAEPGTQYF

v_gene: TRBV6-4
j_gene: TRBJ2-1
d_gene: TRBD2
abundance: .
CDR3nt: TGTGCCAGCAGTCCCGGAGAGCGGGAGTTCAATGAGCAGTTCTTC
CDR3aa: CASSPGEREFNEQFF

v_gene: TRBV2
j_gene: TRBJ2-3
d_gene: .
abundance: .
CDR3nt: TGTGCCAGCAGTGAAGTGGCCTTCACAGATACGCAGTATTTT
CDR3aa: CASSEVAFTDTQYF

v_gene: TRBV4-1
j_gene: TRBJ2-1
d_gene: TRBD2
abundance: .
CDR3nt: TGCGCCAGCAGCCCGACTAGCGAATACAATGAGCAGTTCTTC
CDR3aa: CASSPTSEYNEQFF

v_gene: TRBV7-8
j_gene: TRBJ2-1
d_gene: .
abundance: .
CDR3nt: TGTGCCAGCAGCTTACTTCTTGGTTCTCGGGATGAGCAGTTCTTC
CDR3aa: CASSLLLGSRDEQFF

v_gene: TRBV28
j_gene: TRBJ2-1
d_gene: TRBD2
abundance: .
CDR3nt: TGTGCCAGCAGTTTCACCCCCGGGACTAGCGGGGGCCTTCTGGATGAGCAGTTCTTC
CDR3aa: CASSFTPGTSGGLLDEQFF

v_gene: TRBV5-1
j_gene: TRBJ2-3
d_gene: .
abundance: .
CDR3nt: TGCGCCAGCAGCTTGGGGCCAGGGGTAGATACGCAGTATTTT
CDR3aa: CASSLGPGVDTQYF

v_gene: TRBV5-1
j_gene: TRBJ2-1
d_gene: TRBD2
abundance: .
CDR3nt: TGCGCCAGCAGCTTCTTAGGGACTAGCGCCGACAATGAGCAGTTCTTC
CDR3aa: CASSFLGTSADNEQFF

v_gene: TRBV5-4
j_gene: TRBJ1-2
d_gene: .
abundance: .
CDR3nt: TGTGCCAGCAGCTTGGCGCTCACCGGCTATGGCTACACCTTC
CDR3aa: CASSLALTGYGYTF

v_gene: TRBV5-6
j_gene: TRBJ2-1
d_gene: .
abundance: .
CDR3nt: TGTGCCAGCAGAGAAAAAGGGGTTGGCTCCTACAATGAGCAGTTCTTC
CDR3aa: CASREKGVGSYNEQFF

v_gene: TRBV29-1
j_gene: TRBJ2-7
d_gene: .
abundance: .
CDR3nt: TGCAGCGTTATTCGGGGGAATTCCTACGAGCAGTACTTC
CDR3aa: CSVIRGNSYEQYF

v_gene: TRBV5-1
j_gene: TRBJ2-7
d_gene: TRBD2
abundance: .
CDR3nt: TGCGCCAGCAGCTTGGGCGGCGGGAGCTCCTACGAGCAGTACTTC
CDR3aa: CASSLGGGSSYEQYF

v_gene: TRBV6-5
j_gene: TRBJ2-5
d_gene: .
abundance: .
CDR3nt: TGTGCCAGCAGTTACGATCCGGGACATATAGAGACCCAGTACTTC
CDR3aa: CASSYDPGHIETQYF

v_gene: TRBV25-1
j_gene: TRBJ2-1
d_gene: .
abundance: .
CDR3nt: TGTGCCAGCAGTGATGGACTTTCCCCCTACAATGAGCAGTTCTTC
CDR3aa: CASSDGLSPYNEQFF

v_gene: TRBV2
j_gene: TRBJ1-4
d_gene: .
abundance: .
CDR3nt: TGTGCCAGCAGGGGCGGGGGGATTGGTGAAAAACTGTTTTTT
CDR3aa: CASRGGGIGEKLFF

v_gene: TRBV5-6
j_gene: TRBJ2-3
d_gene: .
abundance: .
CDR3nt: TGTGCCAGCAGCTTCGGAGATACGCAGTATTTT
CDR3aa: CASSFGDTQYF

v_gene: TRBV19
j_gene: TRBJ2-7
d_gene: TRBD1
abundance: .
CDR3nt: TGTGCCAGTAGTATCTCATCCGGGACAGGGACCTACGAGCAGTACTTC
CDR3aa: CASSISSGTGTYEQYF

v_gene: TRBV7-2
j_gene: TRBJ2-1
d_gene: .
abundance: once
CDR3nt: TGTGCCAGCAGCTTAGGGCTGAACAATGAGCAGTTCTTC
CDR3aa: CASSLGLNNEQFF

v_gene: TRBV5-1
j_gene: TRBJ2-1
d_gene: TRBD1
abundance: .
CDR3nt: TGCGCCAGCAGCTTTCCGTTTATGGGACAGGGCTACAATGAGCAGTTCTTC
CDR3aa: CASSFPFMGQGYNEQFF

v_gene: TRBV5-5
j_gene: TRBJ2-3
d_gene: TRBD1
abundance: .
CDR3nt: TGTGCCAGCAGCTCGAACCAGGGGGCCCTTACCACAGATACGCAGTATTTT
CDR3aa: CASSSNQGALTTDTQYF

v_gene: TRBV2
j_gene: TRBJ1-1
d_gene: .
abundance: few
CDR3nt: TGTGCCAGCATTGTGGGGCGCGATGGTGAAGCTTTCTTT
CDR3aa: CASIVGRDGEAFF

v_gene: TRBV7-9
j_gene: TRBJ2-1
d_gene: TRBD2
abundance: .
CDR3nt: TGTGCCAGCAGCTTAGTGCTAGCGGGAGTTAATGAGCAGTTCTTC
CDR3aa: CASSLVLAGVNEQFF

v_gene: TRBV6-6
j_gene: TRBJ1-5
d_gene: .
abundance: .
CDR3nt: TGTGCCAGCAGTATAGACAGTGCCTCCCAGCATTTT
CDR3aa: CASSIDSASQHF

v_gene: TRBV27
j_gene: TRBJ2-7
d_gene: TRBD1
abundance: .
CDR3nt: TGTGCCAGCAGTTTACTCCCGGGACAGGGCGACGAGCAGTACTTC
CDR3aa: CASSLLPGQGDEQYF